This T cell receptor (beta chain) was observed in a study of response to subunit inactivated influenza vaccine. Broader study findings: Authors proposed each seasonal influenza vaccination draws in few new T cells.

Note on this clonotype: Its specificity is not known.

TCRdb independently ran MiXCR on the RT-PCR reads; one entry per CDR3 protein. The table shows roughly 790,000 distinct CDR3 sequences, with over 20% occurring only once. The CDR3 covers 19 residues. CDR1 and CDR2 (germline): SGHAT, FQNNGV. Trimming cost V 2 bases and J 2 bases; bases outside gene matches: 7. The chain has TRBV11-2 and TRBJ2-2; 14 nucleotides agree with TRBD2. The sequenced sample was PBMCs from blood, obtained 5 days after vaccination. This TCR was sampled from a man aged 50 to 60 who received an inactivated influenza vaccine. DNA of the CDR3: TGTGCCAGCAGCTTACAGAGGGGACTAGCGGGGGTCAACACCGGGGAGCTGTTTTTT. As protein: CASSLQRGLAGVNTGELFF.